These 15 T cell receptor beta chains were all obtained from the same sample, sequenced in a study of T cell responses to AZD1222 COVID-19 vaccine. The method was immunoSEQ multiplex PCR; TCRdb's version includes in-frame clones alone and lacks a portion of them. This repertoire shows fewer than 150,000 clones, about nine tenths found once; its top ten account for roughly 3.6%. Sample: peripheral blood, taken on day 0 of AZD1222 vaccination. The receptor source for this set is an adult in good health.

The chain employs TRBV6-5 and TRBJ2-4; D unclear. In germline, CDR1 is MNHEY, CDR2 SVGAGI. With 6 bases removed from V and 0 bases from J, the gap between germline ends came to 12 bases. This CDR3 comprises 15 residues. CDR3 DNA: TGTGCCAGCAGGGATCATGGGCTAGCCAAAAACATTCAGTACTTC. Its translation: CASRDHGLAKNIQYF.

This chain uses TRBV5-1 with TRBJ2-1, with D maybe TRBD2 (6 bases). Germline-derived CDR1 and CDR2 are SGHRS and YFSETQ. CDR3 size: 14 residues. Trimming cost V 7 bases and J 6 bases, with 17 bases left between them. The CDR3 protein is CASFLEAGPNEQFF. The CDR3 region has the DNA TGCGCCAGCTTCCTTGAAGCGGGCCCCAATGAGCAGTTCTTC.

This rearrangement joins TRBV6-1 to TRBJ2-2; D is unresolved. The CDR3 runs 14 residues. The germline V gene has CDR1 MNHNS and CDR2 SASEGT. The V end lost 1 base, the J end lost 4 bases, and 7 bases lay between the germline ends. CDR3 DNA: TGTGCCAGCAGTGAAGTTCGGGTCACCGGGGAGCTGTTTTTT. Its protein is CASSEVRVTGELFF.

The chain couples TRBV27 to TRBJ2-3; D gene ambiguous. Germline CDR1 is MNHEY and CDR2 is SMNVEV (reference sequence). The CDR3 extends over 14 amino acids. V shed 2 bases and J shed 4 bases, with 10 bases lying between them. CDR3 protein: CASSLPLAPDTQYF. CDR3 in DNA: TGTGCCAGCAGTTTACCCCTTGCTCCAGATACGCAGTATTTT.

CDR3 amino acids: CASAAGTSIRAFF. In nucleotides, the CDR3 is TGTGCCAGCGCGGCCGGGACATCTATCCGGGCTTTCTTT. The V call is TRBV12-3 or TRBV12-4, the J call TRBJ1-1; tentatively, D is TRBD1 (6 bases). Trimming removed 8 bases at V and 11 bases at J, with 21 bases between. The CDR3 runs to 13 residues.

The rearrangement joins TRBV7-3 to TRBJ2-1; 10 bases map to TRBD1. The CDR3 consists of 16 residues. Germline V gene sequence: CDR1 SGHTA, CDR2 FQGTGA. Trimming at V came to 5 bases and at J to 9 bases, leaving 13 bases not matched to a gene. This CDR3 is CASSRVGTGVQGEQFF. The CDR3 nucleotides read TGTGCCAGCAGCCGGGTCGGGACAGGGGTACAAGGTGAGCAGTTCTTC. The full variable domain, its missing parts supplied by reference TRBV7-3 and TRBJ2-1, is GAGVSQTPSNKVTEKGKYVELRCDPISGHTALYWYRQSLGQGPEFLIYFQGTGAADDSGLPNDRFFAVRPEGSVSTLKIQRTERGDSAVYLCASSRVGTGVQGEQFFGPGTRLTVL.

The chain recombines TRBV19 with TRBJ1-5, with D tentatively TRBD1 (6 bases). The CDR3 is 12 residues long. The germline V and J ends were trimmed by 7 bases and 5 bases, with 9 bases remaining between them. Germline V gene sequence: CDR1 LNHDA, CDR2 SQIVND (reference sequence). Here the CDR3 DNA reads TGTGCCAGTAACAGGGCCCATCAGCCCCAGCATTTT. Translating gives CASNRAHQPQHF.

CDR3 sequence (DNA): TGTGCCAGCAGCATCGGGGGGCCTAAAGGAGAGACCCAGTACTTC. As protein: CASSIGGPKGETQYF. V usage is TRBV5-6 and J usage is TRBJ2-5; perhaps TRBD2 as D (7 bases). V lost 4 bases to trimming and J lost 4 bases, with 17 bases between them. There are 15 residues in the CDR3. Germline-derived CDR1 and CDR2 are SGHDT and YYEEEE.

V is TRBV4-3 and J is TRBJ2-6, with a possible D match to TRBD1 (6 bases). Germline V gene data show CDR1 as LGHNA and CDR2 as YSLEER. The CDR3 is made up of 17 amino acids. Trimming cost V 2 bases and J 4 bases, with 15 bases left between them. The CDR3 nucleotides are TGCGCCAGCAGCCAACAATCGGCAGGGGCAGGGGCCAACGTCCTGACTTTC. Residues: CASSQQSAGAGANVLTF.

This clone was seen a single time. The chain links TRBV21-1 to TRBJ2-7; the tabulated D call, TRBD2, remains unverified against the DNA. TRBV21-1 is assigned pseudogene status. The CDR3 runs 15 residues. The CDR3 loop reads CASSPCRGLTYEQYF. DNA for the CDR3: TGTGCCAGCAGCCCCTGCAGGGGACTAACCTACGAGCAGTACTTC.

The V and J genes are TRBV19 and TRBJ2-2; 7 positions agree with TRBD1. Germline V CDR1 and CDR2: LNHDA, SQIVND (reference sequence). V dropped 9 bases and J dropped 2; count of bases not matched to a gene: 6. The CDR3 loop spans 14 amino acids. CDR3 loop: CASSGQPNTGELFF. CDR3 DNA sequence: TGTGCCAGCTCGGGACAGCCAAACACCGGGGAGCTGTTTTTT.

The rearrangement links TRBV7-2 to TRBJ2-1, with a weak D call TRBD2 (6 bases). The CDR3 is 14 residues long. V lost 4 bases and J 5 bases, leaving 12 bases between the germline ends. CDR1 and CDR2 from the germline V gene are SGHTA and FQGNSA. CDR3 in amino acids: CASSYAGPNNEQFF. As DNA, the CDR3 is TGTGCCAGCAGCTACGCGGGACCTAACAATGAGCAGTTCTTC.

The V call is TRBV11-3, the J call TRBJ1-2; D is ambiguous. Trimming cost V 0 bases and J 3 bases, with 11 bases left between them. The CDR3 has 15 amino acids. Per the germline V gene, CDR1 is SGHNT and CDR2 is YENEEA. In nucleotides, the CDR3 is TGTGCCAGCAGCTTAGAATCTTCACGGTACTATGGCTACACCTTC. Its protein is CASSLESSRYYGYTF.

This clone was detected only once. This chain connects TRBV15 to TRBJ2-3, with D perhaps TRBD2 (6 bases). CDR1 and CDR2 from the germline V gene are LNHNV and YYDKDF (reference sequence). V lost 3 bases to trimming and J lost 4 bases, with 14 bases between them. The CDR3 extends over 15 amino acids. For the CDR3, the DNA is TGTGCCACCAGCAGGCGGGAAGGAAGTTCAGATACGCAGTATTTT. Protein: CATSRREGSSDTQYF. The full variable domain, in which reference TRBV15 and TRBJ2-3 provide the parts outside the CDR3, is DAMVIQNPRYQVTQFGKPVTLSCSQTLNHNVMYWYQQKSSQAPKLLFHYYDKDFNNEADTPDNFQSRRPNTSFCFLDIRSPGLGDTAMYLCATSRREGSSDTQYFGPGTRLTVL.

The gene calls are TRBV12-5 and TRBJ1-4; perhaps TRBD1 as D (5 bases). CDR3 size: 14 residues. Germline V lookup: CDR1 LGHNT, CDR2 FRNRAP. The ends were cut back, 4 bases at V and 7 bases at J, with 13 bases in the middle. The CDR3 DNA sequence: TGTGCTAGTGGTTCCGGGACTACTTTTGAAAAACTGTTTTTT. Translating it yields CASGSGTTFEKLFF.